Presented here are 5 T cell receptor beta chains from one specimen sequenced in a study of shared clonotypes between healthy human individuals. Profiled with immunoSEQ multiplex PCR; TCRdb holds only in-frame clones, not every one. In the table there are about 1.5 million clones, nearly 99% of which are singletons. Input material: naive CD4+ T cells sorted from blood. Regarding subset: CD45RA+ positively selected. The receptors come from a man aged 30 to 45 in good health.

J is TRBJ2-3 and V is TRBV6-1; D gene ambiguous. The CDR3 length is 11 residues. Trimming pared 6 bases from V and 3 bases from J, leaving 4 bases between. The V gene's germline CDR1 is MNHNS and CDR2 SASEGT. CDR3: CASRPTDTQYF. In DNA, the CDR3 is TGTGCCAGCAGACCAACAGATACGCAGTATTTT.

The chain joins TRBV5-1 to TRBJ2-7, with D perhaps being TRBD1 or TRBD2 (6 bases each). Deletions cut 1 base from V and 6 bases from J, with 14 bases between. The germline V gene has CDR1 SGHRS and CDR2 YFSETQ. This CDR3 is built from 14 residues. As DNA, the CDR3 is TGCGCCAGCAGCTTGAACAGGGACTCGTTCGAGCAGTACTTC. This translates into CASSLNRDSFEQYF.

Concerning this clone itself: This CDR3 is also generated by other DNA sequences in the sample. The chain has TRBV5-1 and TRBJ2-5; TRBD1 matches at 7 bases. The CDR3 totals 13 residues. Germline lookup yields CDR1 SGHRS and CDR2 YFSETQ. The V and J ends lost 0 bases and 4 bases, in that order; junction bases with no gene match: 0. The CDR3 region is CASSLAGGETQYF. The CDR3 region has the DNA TGCGCCAGCAGCTTGGCAGGGGGAGAGACCCAGTACTTC.

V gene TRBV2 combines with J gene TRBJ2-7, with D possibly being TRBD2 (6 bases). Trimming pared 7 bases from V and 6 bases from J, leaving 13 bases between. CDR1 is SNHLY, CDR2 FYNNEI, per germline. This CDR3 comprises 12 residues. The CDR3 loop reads CASTGRLREQYF. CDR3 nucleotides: TGTGCCAGCACAGGGAGGTTACGCGAGCAGTACTTC.

The CDR3 DNA sequence: TGTGCCAGCAGTGTCGGACGGCATAGTACAGATACGCAGTATTTT. Amino acid sequence: CASSVGRHSTDTQYF. The rearrangement joins TRBV6-1 to TRBJ2-3; no clear D. The V and J ends lost 4 bases and 3 bases respectively, with 14 bases between them. The V gene's germline CDR1 is MNHNS and CDR2 SASEGT. The CDR3 runs to 15 residues.